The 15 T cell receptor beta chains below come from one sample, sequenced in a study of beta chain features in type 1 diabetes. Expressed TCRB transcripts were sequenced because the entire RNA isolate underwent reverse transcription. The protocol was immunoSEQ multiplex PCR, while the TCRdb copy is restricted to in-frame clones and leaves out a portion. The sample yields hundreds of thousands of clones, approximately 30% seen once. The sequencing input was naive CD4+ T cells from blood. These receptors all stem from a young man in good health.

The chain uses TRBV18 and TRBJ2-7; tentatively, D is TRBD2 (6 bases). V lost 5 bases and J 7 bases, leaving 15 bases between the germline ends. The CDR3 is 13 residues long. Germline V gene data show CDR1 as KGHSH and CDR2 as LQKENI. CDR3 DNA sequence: TGTGCCAGCTCATCGGGACTGGGAGAGGAGCAGTACTTC. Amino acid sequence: CASSSGLGEEQYF.

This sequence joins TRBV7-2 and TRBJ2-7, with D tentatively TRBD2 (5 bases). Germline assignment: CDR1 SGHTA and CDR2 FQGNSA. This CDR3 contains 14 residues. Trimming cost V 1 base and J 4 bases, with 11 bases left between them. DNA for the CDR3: TGTGCCAGCAGCTTAGTATTTGAGGGATACGAGCAGTACTTC. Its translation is CASSLVFEGYEQYF. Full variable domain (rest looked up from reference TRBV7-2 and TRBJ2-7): GAGVSQSPSNKVTEKGKDVELRCDPISGHTALYWYRQSLGQGLEFLIYFQGNSAPDKSGLPSDRFSAERTGGSVSTLTIQRTQQEDSAVYLCASSLVFEGYEQYFGPGTRLTVT.

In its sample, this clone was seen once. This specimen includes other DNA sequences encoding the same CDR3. This CDR3 is CSVAESSGANVLTF. The DNA of the CDR3 is TGCAGCGTTGCTGAGTCCTCTGGGGCCAACGTCCTGACTTTC. The chain links TRBV29-1 to TRBJ2-6; D uncertain. Germline V gene data show CDR1 as SQVTM and CDR2 as ANQGSEA. This CDR3 has 14 amino acids. The V gene lost 4 bases and the J gene lost 0 bases, with 7 bases spanning the gap.

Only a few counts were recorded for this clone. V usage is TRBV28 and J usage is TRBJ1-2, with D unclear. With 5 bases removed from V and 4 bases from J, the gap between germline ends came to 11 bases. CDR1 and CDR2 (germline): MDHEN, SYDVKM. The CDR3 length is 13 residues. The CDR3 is CASSPTGSYGYTF. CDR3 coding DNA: TGTGCCAGCAGTCCGACGGGGTCCTATGGCTACACCTTC.

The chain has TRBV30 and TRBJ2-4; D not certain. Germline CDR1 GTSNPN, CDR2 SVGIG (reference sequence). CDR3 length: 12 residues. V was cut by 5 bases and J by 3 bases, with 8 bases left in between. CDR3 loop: CAWGLGKNIQYF. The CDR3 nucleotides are TGTGCCTGGGGGCTTGGCAAAAACATTCAGTACTTC.

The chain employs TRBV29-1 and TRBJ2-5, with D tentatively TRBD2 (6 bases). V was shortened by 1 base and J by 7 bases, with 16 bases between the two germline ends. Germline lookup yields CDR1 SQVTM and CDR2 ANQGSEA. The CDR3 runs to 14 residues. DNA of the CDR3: TGCAGCGTTGAAGCAACGCGGGGAGTCGGGACCCAGTACTTC. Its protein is CSVEATRGVGTQYF. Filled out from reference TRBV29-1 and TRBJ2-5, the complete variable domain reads SAVISQKPSRDICQRGTSLTIQCQVDSQVTMMFWYRQQPGQSLTLIATANQGSEATYESGFVIDKFPISRPNLTFSTLTVSNMSPEDSSIYLCSVEATRGVGTQYFGPGTRLLVL.

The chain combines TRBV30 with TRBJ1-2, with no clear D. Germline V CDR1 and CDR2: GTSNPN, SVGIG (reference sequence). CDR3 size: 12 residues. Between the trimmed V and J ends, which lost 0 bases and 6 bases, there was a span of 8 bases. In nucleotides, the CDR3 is TGTGCCTGGAGTGTATCGGGCGATGGCTACACCTTC. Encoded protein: CAWSVSGDGYTF.

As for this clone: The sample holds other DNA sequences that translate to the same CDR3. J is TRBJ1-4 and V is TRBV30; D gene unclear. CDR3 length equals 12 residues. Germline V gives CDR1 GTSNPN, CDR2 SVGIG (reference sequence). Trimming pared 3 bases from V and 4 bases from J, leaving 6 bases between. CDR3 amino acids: CAWRGLNEKLFF. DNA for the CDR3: TGTGCCTGGAGGGGCCTTAATGAAAAACTGTTTTTT.

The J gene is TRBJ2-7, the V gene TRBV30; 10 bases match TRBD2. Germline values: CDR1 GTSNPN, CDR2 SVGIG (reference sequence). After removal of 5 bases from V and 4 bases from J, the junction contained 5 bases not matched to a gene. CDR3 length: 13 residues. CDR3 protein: CAWSSGSQYEQYF. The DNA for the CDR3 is TGTGCCTGGTCTAGCGGGAGTCAGTACGAGCAGTACTTC.

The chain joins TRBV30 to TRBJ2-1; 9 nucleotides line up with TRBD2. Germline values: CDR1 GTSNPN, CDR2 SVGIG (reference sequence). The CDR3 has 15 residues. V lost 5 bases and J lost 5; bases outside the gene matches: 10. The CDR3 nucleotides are TGTGCCTGGGGTAGACTAGCGGCCCTAGACAATGAGCAGTTCTTC. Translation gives CAWGRLAALDNEQFF.

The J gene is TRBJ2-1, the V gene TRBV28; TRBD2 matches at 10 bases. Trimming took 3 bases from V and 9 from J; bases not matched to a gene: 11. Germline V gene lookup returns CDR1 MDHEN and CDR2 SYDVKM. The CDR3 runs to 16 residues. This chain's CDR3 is CASSFVEREGRGEQFF. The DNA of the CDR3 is TGTGCCAGCAGTTTTGTTGAGCGGGAGGGCCGTGGTGAGCAGTTCTTC.

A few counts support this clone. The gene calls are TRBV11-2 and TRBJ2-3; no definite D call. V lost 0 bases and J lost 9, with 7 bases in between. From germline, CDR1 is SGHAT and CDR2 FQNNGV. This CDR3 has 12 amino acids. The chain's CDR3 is CASSLDRGTQYF. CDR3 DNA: TGTGCCAGCAGCTTAGATCGCGGCACGCAGTATTTT.

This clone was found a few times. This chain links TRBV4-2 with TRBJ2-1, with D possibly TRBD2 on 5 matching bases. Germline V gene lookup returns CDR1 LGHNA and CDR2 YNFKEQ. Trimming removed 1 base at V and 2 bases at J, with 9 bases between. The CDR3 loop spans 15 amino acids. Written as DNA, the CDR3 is TGTGCCAGCAGCCAAGTCGGGAACCCCTACAATGAGCAGTTCTTC. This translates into CASSQVGNPYNEQFF.

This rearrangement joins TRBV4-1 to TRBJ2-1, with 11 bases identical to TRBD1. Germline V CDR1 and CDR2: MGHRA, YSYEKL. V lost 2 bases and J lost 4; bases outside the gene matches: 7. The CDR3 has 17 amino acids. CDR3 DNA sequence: TGCGCCAGCAGCCAATCTCCCGGGACAGGGGGTTACAATGAGCAGTTCTTC. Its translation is CASSQSPGTGGYNEQFF.

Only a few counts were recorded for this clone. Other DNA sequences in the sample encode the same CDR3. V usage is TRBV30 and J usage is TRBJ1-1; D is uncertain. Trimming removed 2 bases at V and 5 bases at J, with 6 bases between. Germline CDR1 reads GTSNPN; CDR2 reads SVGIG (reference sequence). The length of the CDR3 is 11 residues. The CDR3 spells CAWSSRTEAFF. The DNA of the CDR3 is TGTGCCTGGAGTAGCCGAACTGAAGCTTTCTTT.